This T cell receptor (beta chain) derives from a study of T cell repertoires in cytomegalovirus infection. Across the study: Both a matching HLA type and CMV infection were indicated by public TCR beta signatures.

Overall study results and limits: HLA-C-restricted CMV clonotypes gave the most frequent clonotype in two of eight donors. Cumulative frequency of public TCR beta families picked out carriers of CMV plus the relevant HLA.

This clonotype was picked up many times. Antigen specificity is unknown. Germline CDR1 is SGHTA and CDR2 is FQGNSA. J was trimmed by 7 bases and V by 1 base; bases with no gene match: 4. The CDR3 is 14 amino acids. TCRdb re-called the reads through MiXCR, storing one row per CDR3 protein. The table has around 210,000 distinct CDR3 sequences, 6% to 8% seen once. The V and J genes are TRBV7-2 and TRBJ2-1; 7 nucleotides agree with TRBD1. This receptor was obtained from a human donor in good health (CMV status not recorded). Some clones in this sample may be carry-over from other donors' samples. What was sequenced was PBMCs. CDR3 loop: CASSLETGRNEQFF. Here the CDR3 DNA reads TGTGCCAGCAGCTTAGAGACAGGGAGAAATGAGCAGTTCTTC.